The sequence of this T cell receptor beta chain was determined in a study of blood T cell repertoires in COVID-19. Study context: Acute and convalescent COVID-19 samples came from the United States, Italy and Spain. Nucleic acid was either cDNA or gDNA, and it came from T cells, B-cell-depleted T cells, or PBMCs.

Original analysis: Reference gene primer amplification in the assay estimated nucleated cell counts. Assay: immunoSEQ multiplex PCR; the TCRdb copy retains only in-frame clones and omits some. V and J calls and clone size are those listed in that table; D and trimming were worked out from the DNA. The table lists 70,000 or so clones, more than 75% of them singletons. A single count supports this clone. Germline lookup yields CDR1 LNHDA and CDR2 SQIVND (reference sequence). This CDR3 has 15 residues. The J segment lost 2 bases and the V segment lost 1 base, leaving 3 bases of the junction unmatched. Source material: peripheral blood. The chain recombines TRBV19 with TRBJ2-7, with TRBD2 matching over 9 bases. This sequence originates from a human donor in a cohort sampled during active COVID-19. The DNA of the CDR3 is TGTGCCAGTAGTATAGGGGCTAGCGGGACCTACGAGCAGTACTTC. Translated: CASSIGASGTYEQYF.